These 10 T cell receptor beta chains originate from one sample sequenced in a study of T-cell memory formation after mild COVID-19. MiXCR, run by TCRdb on the 5' RACE reads, gives a single entry per CDR3 protein. The sample carries 400,000 to 500,000 distinct CDR3 sequences, around 20% recorded once. The sequencing input was PBMCs or a T cell subset sorted from them (not recorded which). These receptors were collected from an adult woman who had mild COVID-19 (a few samples of this study predate the infection). Cell type and time point are not known.

This clonotype was observed at least ten times. V usage is TRBV7-2 and J usage is TRBJ2-7; D might be TRBD1 (5 bases). The germline gives CDR1 SGHTA, CDR2 FQGNSA. CDR3 size: 15 residues. Trimming took off 3 bases at V and 3 bases at J, with 15 bases between the two ends. The CDR3 nucleotides read TGTGCCAGCAGCTTTCGACAGTCGGTGGGCTACGAGCAGTACTTC. Its protein is CASSFRQSVGYEQYF. Together with reference TRBV7-2 and TRBJ2-7, the CDR3 gives the full variable domain: GAGVSQSPSNKVTEKGKDVELRCDPISGHTALYWYRQSLGQGLEFLIYFQGNSAPDKSGLPSDRFSAERTGGSVSTLTIQRTQQEDSAVYLCASSFRQSVGYEQYFGPGTRLTVT.

The CDR3 nucleotides read TGTGCCAGCAGCTTGGGGCACTGGGAGCAAGAGACCCAGTACTTC. This codes for CASSLGHWEQETQYF. This rearrangement joins TRBV11-3 to TRBJ2-5, with D perhaps assigned TRBD1 or TRBD2 (5 bases each). Germline-derived CDR1 and CDR2 are SGHNT and YENEEA. The V gene lost 3 bases and the J gene lost 2 bases, with 13 bases spanning the gap. This CDR3 is built from 15 residues.

There are a few counts of this clonotype. V usage is TRBV20-1 and J usage is TRBJ2-3, with 7 bases matching TRBD2. The CDR3 totals 13 residues. Germline CDR1 and CDR2: DFQATT and SNEGSKA (reference sequence). V was clipped by 4 bases and J by 5 bases; unmatched bases: 6. The CDR3: CSATSGAQDTQYF. The CDR3 DNA reads as TGCAGTGCTACCAGCGGGGCCCAAGATACGCAGTATTTT.

The chain joins TRBV27 to TRBJ2-2; no definite D call. Germline lookup yields CDR1 MNHEY and CDR2 SMNVEV (reference sequence). This CDR3 is built from 13 residues. V lost 10 bases and J 5 bases, leaving 14 bases between the germline ends. CDR3 protein: CATRYVWTGELFF. CDR3 nucleotides: TGTGCCACCCGATATGTTTGGACCGGGGAGCTGTTTTTT.

This chain connects TRBV2 to TRBJ1-2, with D perhaps TRBD1 (5 bases). The ends were cut back, 4 bases at V and 11 bases at J, with 14 bases in the middle. Germline V lookup: CDR1 SNHLY, CDR2 FYNNEI. The length of the CDR3 is 12 residues. The CDR3 spells CASSAQARAYTF. The DNA of the CDR3 is TGTGCCAGCAGTGCCCAGGCCAGGGCGTACACCTTC.

The gene calls are TRBV7-2 and TRBJ1-3, with D possibly matching TRBD1 (6 bases). Germline V lookup: CDR1 SGHTA, CDR2 FQGNSA. V was cut by 1 base and J by 0 bases, with 10 bases left in between. The CDR3 consists of 16 residues. The CDR3 loop reads CASSLVGQLSGNTIYF. The CDR3 DNA is TGTGCCAGCAGCTTAGTAGGACAGCTCTCTGGAAACACCATATATTTT.

This clonotype has more than one count but fewer than ten. The J gene is TRBJ2-1, the V gene TRBV5-1, with TRBD1 matching over 10 bases. The trim removed 1 base at V and 4 bases at J, leaving 8 bases unmatched. Germline assignment: CDR1 SGHRS and CDR2 YFSETQ. The CDR3 totals 17 residues. CDR3 sequence (DNA): TGCGCCAGCAGCTTGAAGGGACAGGGGAGCAATTACAATGAGCAGTTCTTC. It yields the protein CASSLKGQGSNYNEQFF.

This sequence joins TRBV7-2 and TRBJ2-7; 8 nucleotides align to TRBD2. The germline gives CDR1 SGHTA, CDR2 FQGNSA. The CDR3 has 13 residues. The V segment lost 5 bases and the J segment 4 bases; nucleotides outside the gene matches: 4. Written as DNA, the CDR3 is TGTGCCAGCAGCCCGGGACTAGAGTACGAGCAGTACTTC. Translation gives CASSPGLEYEQYF. Together with reference TRBV7-2 and TRBJ2-7, the CDR3 gives the full variable domain: GAGVSQSPSNKVTEKGKDVELRCDPISGHTALYWYRQSLGQGLEFLIYFQGNSAPDKSGLPSDRFSAERTGGSVSTLTIQRTQQEDSAVYLCASSPGLEYEQYFGPGTRLTVT.

V and J are TRBV20-1 and TRBJ2-7; no definite D call. There are 13 residues in the CDR3. V dropped 3 bases and J dropped 3 bases, with 12 bases sitting between them. Germline lookup yields CDR1 DFQATT and CDR2 SNEGSKA (reference sequence). CDR3 coding DNA: TGCAGTGCTAGGGGTACCTTGGACTACGAGCAGTACTTC. It specifies CSARGTLDYEQYF.

This chain uses TRBV6-5 with TRBJ2-2, with D unresolved. This CDR3 contains 15 residues. Germline-derived CDR1 and CDR2 are MNHEY and SVGAGI. Trimming stripped 6 bases from V and 2 bases from J, with 13 bases between. The chain's CDR3 is CASSLRTLNTGELFF. The CDR3 DNA reads as TGTGCCAGCAGCCTAAGGACGCTAAACACCGGGGAGCTGTTTTTT.